This T cell receptor beta chain was recorded in a study of cytomegalovirus exposure and HLA in healthy donors. In regard to this clone: Its antigen remains unknown.

This CDR3 has 16 residues. The junction had 16 bases not matched to a gene; V was cut back by 5 bases and J by 4 bases. Germline CDR1 and CDR2: GTSNPN and SVGIG (reference sequence). Overall study results and limits: Researchers reported that a few CMV-associated chains were confirmed in vitro as CMV antigen-specific. Analyzed later, most CMV-associated TCR beta chains appeared HLA-restricted. For cytomegalovirus status, the classifier reportedly gave diagnoses with high specificity and sensitivity.

Primers for the PCR totalled 60 Vbeta and 13 Jbeta. Libraries were prepared by immunoSEQ multiplex PCR; TCRdb keeps only in-frame clonotypes and omits some of them. The sample has over 100,000 clones, roughly 80% seen once. The sequenced material came from PBMCs. The source of this sequence is a female donor in good health and CMV-seronegative. The chain joins TRBV30 to TRBJ1-2, with 7 bases that match TRBD1. CDR3 bases: TGTGCCTGGTGGGCCGGTACAGGGGTCGAAGTCTATGGCTACACCTTC. Protein: CAWWAGTGVEVYGYTF.